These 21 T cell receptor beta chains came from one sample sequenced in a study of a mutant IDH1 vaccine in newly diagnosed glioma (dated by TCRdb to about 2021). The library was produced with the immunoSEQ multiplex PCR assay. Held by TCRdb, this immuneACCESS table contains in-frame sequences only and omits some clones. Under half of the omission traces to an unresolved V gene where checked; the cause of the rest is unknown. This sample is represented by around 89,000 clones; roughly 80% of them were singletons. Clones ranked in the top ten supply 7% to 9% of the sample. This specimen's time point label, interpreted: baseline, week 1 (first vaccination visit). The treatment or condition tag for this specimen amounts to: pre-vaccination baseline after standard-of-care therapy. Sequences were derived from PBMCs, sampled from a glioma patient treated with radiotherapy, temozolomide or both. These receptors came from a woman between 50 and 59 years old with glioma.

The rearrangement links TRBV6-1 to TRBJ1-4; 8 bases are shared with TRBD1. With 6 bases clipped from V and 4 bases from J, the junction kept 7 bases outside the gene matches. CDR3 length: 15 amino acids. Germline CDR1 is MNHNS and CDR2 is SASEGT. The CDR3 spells CASRGQAPYNEKLFF. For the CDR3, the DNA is TGTGCCAGCAGGGGACAGGCCCCTTATAATGAAAAACTGTTTTTT.

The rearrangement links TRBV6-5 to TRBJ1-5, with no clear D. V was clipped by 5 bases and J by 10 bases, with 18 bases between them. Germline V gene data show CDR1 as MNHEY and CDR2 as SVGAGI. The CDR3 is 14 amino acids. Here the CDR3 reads CASSPAGPFEPQHF. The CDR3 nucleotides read TGTGCCAGCAGTCCCGCCGGGCCGTTCGAACCCCAGCATTTT.

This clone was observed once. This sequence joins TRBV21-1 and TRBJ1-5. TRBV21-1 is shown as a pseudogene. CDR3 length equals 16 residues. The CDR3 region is CASSKCGGPSNQPQHF. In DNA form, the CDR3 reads TGTGCCAGCAGCAAATGCGGCGGGCCTAGCAATCAGCCCCAGCATTTT.

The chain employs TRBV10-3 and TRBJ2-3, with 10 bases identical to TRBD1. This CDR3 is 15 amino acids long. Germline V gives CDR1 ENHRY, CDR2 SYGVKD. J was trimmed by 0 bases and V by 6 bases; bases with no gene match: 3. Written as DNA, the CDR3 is TGTGCCATCAGGGAGACAGGGGGCAGCACAGATACGCAGTATTTT. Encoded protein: CAIRETGGSTDTQYF.

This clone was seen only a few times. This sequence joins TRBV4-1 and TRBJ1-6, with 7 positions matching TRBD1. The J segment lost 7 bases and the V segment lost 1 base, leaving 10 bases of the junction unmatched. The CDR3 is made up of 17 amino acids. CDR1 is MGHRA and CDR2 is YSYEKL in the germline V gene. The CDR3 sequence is CASSQVRVQGGNSPLHF. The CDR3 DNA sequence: TGCGCCAGCAGCCAAGTGCGTGTTCAGGGGGGGAATTCACCCCTCCACTTT.

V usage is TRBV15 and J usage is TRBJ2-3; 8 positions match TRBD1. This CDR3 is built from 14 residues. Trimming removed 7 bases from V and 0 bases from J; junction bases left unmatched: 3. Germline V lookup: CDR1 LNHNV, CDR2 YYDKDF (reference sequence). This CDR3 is CATIQGASTDTQYF. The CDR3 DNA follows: TGTGCCACCATCCAGGGGGCAAGCACAGATACGCAGTATTTT. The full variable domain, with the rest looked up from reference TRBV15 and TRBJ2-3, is DAMVIQNPRYQVTQFGKPVTLSCSQTLNHNVMYWYQQKSSQAPKLLFHYYDKDFNNEADTPDNFQSRRPNTSFCFLDIRSPGLGDTAMYLCATIQGASTDTQYFGPGTRLTVL.

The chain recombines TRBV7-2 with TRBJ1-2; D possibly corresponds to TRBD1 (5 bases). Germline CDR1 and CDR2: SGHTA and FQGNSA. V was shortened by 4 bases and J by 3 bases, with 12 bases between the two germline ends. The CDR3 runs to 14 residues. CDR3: CASSSGRTYYGYTF. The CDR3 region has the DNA TGTGCCAGCAGCTCGGGACGGACTTACTATGGCTACACCTTC.

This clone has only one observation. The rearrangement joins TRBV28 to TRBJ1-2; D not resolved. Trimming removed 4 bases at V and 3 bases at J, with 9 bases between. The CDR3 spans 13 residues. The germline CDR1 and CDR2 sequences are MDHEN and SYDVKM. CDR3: CASSSDKDYGYTF. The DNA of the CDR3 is TGTGCCAGCAGTTCCGATAAGGACTATGGCTACACCTTC.

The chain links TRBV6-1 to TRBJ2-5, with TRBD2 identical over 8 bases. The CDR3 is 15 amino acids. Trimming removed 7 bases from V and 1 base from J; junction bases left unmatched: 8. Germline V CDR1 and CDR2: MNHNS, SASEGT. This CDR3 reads CASISGGGGQETQYF. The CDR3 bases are TGTGCCAGCATTTCGGGGGGGGGAGGCCAAGAGACCCAGTACTTC.

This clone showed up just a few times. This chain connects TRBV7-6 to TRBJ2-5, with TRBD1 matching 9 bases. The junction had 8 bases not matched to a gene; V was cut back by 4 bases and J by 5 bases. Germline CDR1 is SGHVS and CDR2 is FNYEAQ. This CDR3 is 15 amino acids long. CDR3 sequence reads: CASSSDTGGRETQYF. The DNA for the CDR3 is TGTGCCAGCAGCTCAGATACAGGGGGCCGGGAGACCCAGTACTTC.

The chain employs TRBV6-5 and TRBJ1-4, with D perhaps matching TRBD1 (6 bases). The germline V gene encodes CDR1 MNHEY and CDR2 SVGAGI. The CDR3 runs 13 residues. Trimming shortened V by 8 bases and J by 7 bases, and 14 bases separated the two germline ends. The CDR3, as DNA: TGTGCCAGCCGTATAGGGGGGAGTGAAAAACTGTTTTTT. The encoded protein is CASRIGGSEKLFF.

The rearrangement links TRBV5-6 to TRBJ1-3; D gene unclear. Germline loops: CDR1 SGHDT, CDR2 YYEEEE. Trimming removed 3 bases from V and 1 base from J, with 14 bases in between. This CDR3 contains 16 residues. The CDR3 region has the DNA TGTGCCAGCAGCTCCGGTGGCAGTCTTTCTGGAAACACCATATATTTT. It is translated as CASSSGGSLSGNTIYF.

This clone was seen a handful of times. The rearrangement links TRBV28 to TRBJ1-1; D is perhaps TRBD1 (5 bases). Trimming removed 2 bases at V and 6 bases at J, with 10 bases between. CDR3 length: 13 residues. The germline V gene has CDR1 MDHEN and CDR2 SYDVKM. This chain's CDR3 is CASSLQGISEAFF. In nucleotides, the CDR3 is TGTGCCAGCAGTTTACAGGGTATTTCTGAAGCTTTCTTT.

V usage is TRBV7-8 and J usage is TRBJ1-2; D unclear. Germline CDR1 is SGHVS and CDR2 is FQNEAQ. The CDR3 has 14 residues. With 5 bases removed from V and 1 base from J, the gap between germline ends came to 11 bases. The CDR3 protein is CASSPRRVNYGYTF. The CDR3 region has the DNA TGTGCCAGCAGCCCCCGGAGGGTTAACTATGGCTACACCTTC.

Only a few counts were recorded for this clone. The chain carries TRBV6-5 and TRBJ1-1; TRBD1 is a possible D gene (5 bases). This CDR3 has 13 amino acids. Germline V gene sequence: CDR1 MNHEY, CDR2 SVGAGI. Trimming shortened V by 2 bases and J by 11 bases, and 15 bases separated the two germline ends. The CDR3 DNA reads TGTGCCAGCAGTTACGACTCCCTGGGGCAGGCTTTCTTT. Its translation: CASSYDSLGQAFF.

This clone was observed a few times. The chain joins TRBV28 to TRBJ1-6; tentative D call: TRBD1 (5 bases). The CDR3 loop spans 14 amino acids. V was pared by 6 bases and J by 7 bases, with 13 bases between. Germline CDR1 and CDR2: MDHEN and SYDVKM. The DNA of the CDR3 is TGTGCCAGCAGGGGAGGGGTGTGGAATTCACCCCTCCACTTT. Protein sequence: CASRGGVWNSPLHF.

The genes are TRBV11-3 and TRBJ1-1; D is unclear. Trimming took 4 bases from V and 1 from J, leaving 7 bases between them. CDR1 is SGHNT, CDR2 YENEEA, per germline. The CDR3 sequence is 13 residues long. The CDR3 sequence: CASSSKGNTEAFF. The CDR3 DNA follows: TGTGCCAGCAGCTCCAAGGGGAACACTGAAGCTTTCTTT.

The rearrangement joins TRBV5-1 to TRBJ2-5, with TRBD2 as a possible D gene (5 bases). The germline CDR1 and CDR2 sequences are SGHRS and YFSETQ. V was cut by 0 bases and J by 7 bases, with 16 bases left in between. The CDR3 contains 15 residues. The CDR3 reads CASSLAERVLSTQYF. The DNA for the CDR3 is TGCGCCAGCAGCTTGGCGGAGAGGGTCCTCTCGACCCAGTACTTC. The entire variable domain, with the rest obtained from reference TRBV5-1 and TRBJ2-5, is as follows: KAGVTQTPRYLIKTRGQQVTLSCSPISGHRSVSWYQQTPGQGLQFLFEYFSETQRNKGNFPGRFSGRQFSNSRSEMNVSTLELGDSALYLCASSLAERVLSTQYFGPGTRLLVL.

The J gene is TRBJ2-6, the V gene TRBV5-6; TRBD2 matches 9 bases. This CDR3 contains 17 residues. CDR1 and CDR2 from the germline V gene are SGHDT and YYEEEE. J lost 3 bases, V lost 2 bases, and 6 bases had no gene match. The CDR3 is CASSFGGGAVGANVLTF. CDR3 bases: TGTGCCAGCAGCTTCGGCGGGGGGGCGGTTGGGGCCAACGTCCTGACTTTC.

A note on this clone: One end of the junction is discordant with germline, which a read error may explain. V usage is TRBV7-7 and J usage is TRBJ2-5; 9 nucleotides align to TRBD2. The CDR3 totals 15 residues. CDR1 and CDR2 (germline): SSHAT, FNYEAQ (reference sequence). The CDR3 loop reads CASSLAGEYQETQYF. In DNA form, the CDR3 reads TGTGCTAGCAGCTTAGCGGGGGAGTACCAAGAGACCCAGTACTTC. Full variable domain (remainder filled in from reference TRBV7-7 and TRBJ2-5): GAGVSQSPRYKVTKRGQDVTLRCDPISSHATLYWYQQALGQGPEFLTYFNYEAQPDKSGLPSDRFSAERPEGSISTLTIQRTEQRDSAMYRCASSLAGEYQETQYFGPGTRLLVL.

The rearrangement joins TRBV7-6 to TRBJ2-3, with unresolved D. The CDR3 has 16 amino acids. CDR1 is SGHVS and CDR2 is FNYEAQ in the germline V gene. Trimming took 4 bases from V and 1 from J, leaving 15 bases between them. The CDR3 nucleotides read TGTGCCAGCAGCTCCCCGGACGGGTTTCGCACAGATACGCAGTATTTT. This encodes CASSSPDGFRTDTQYF. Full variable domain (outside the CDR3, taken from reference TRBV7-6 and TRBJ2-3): GAGVSQSPRYKVTKRGQDVALRCDPISGHVSLYWYRQALGQGPEFLTYFNYEAQQDKSGLPNDRFSAERPEGSISTLTIQRTEQRDSAMYRCASSSPDGFRTDTQYFGPGTRLTVL.